This TCR beta chain was obtained from a study of post-analysis software for immune sequencing data. Turning to this clonotype: Its antigen is unknown.

cDNA libraries for TCR beta contained unique molecular identifiers. MiXCR was run by TCRdb on the PCR reads, yielding one entry per CDR3 protein. The top ten hold around 1.7% of the sample, which has 550,000 to 700,000 distinct CDR3 sequences, 44% seen once. Study conclusions and caveats: When patients were compared with controls, 4 or 5 TRBV segments were more frequent, TRBV5-6, TRBV5-1 and TRBV20-1 among them.

CDR3 length: 14 residues. The germline V gene encodes CDR1 ENHRY and CDR2 SYGVKD. The J segment lost 2 bases and the V segment lost 4 bases, leaving 2 bases of the junction unmatched. Sequenced sample: blood. This clonotype was sampled from a girl aged 10-17 years with multiple sclerosis. The rearrangement uses TRBV10-3 and TRBJ2-7, with 10 bases that match TRBD2. As DNA, the CDR3 is TGTGCCATCAGTGGCCTAGCGGGAGCCTACGAGCAGTACTTC. Its translation is CAISGLAGAYEQYF.